These 11 T cell receptor beta chains were all obtained from the same sample, sequenced in a study of human T cells and chemical hapten exposure. TCRdb fed the RACE reads into MiXCR, producing one record per CDR3 protein. The sample records around 150,000 distinct CDR3 sequences, approximately 15% being singletons. As for time point: patch test 1, 2 weeks after DPC sensitization. Documented treatment: therapeutic diphenylcyclopropenone sensitization with weekly scalp DPC. The material sequenced was whole blood, taken in connection with sensitization to the hapten diphenylcyclopropenone (DPC). The receptor set was obtained from a woman in her 30s with alopecia areata. Some clones in this sample may be carry-over from other donors' samples.

The chain combines TRBV2 with TRBJ1-2, with 9 bases lining up with TRBD1. V lost 4 bases and J lost 4; bases outside the gene matches: 7. CDR3 length equals 15 residues. Germline lookup yields CDR1 SNHLY and CDR2 FYNNEI. This CDR3 is CASSAGQGSGYGYTF. CDR3 nucleotide sequence: TGTGCCAGCAGTGCGGGACAGGGATCCGGCTATGGCTACACCTTC.

The chain has TRBV15 and TRBJ1-5, with D possibly matching TRBD1 (5 bases). The germline V gene encodes CDR1 LNHNV and CDR2 YYDKDF (reference sequence). The CDR3 extends over 16 amino acids. Between the trimmed V and J ends, which lost 3 bases and 0 bases, there was a span of 12 bases. The CDR3 sequence is CATSSKFGASNQPQHF. CDR3 bases: TGTGCCACCAGCAGTAAGTTTGGGGCTAGCAATCAGCCCCAGCATTTT.

This clonotype was detected only a few times. For the CDR3, the DNA is TGTGCCAGCAGTTATAGATCTGATAGGGCTAGCACAGATACGCAGTATTTT. Its translation: CASSYRSDRASTDTQYF. The chain couples TRBV6-2 or TRBV6-3 to TRBJ2-3, with no clear D. Trimming stripped 3 bases from V and 0 bases from J, with 16 bases between. The CDR3 has 17 amino acids. The V gene's germline CDR1 is MNHEY and CDR2 SVGEGT.

The J gene is TRBJ2-1, the V gene TRBV7-8, with TRBD1 identical over 10 bases. This CDR3 has 15 amino acids. The germline V gene encodes CDR1 SGHVS and CDR2 FQNEAQ. V was clipped by 5 bases and J by 6 bases; unmatched bases: 7. The CDR3 reads CASSLGQGIPNEQFF. DNA for the CDR3: TGTGCCAGCAGCCTGGGACAGGGGATCCCCAATGAGCAGTTCTTC. Full variable domain (missing parts from reference TRBV7-8 and TRBJ2-1): GAGVSQSPRYKVAKRGQDVALRCDPISGHVSLFWYQQALGQGPEFLTYFQNEAQLDKSGLPSDRFFAERPEGSVSTLKIQRTQQEDSAVYLCASSLGQGIPNEQFFGPGTRLTVL.

This clonotype appeared a few times. The rearrangement links TRBV2 to TRBJ2-2, with 11 bases aligning to TRBD2. J gave up 2 bases and V 10 bases, and 6 bases lay outside the gene matches. CDR1 is SNHLY and CDR2 is FYNNEI in the germline V gene. This CDR3 is 15 amino acids long. CDR3 region: CATSSGGFNTGELFF. The CDR3 region has the DNA TGTGCCACCTCTAGCGGGGGGTTTAACACCGGGGAGCTGTTTTTT.

In this sample, this clonotype turned up a few times. V usage is TRBV28 and J usage is TRBJ2-7; TRBD1 is a possible D gene (6 bases). CDR1 MDHEN and CDR2 SYDVKM come from the germline V gene. V lost 2 bases and J lost 3, with 8 bases in between. The CDR3 sequence is 13 residues long. The CDR3 DNA reads as TGTGCCAGCAGTTTAGGGGGCTTCTACGAGCAGTACTTC. Its translation is CASSLGGFYEQYF.

This clonotype has just a few counts. CDR3 nucleotide sequence: TGTGCCAGCAGTCTCCGGGCGGCATCTGGGGCCAACGTCCTGACTTTC. Translating gives CASSLRAASGANVLTF. The genes are TRBV12-3 or TRBV12-4 and TRBJ2-6; D uncertain. This CDR3 has 16 amino acids. The V gene lost 5 bases and the J gene lost 1 base, with 12 bases spanning the gap.

The V call is TRBV28, the J call TRBJ2-7; maybe TRBD2 (7 bases). V gave up 7 bases and J gave up 6 bases, with 19 bases separating them. This CDR3 has 14 amino acids. Germline loops: CDR1 MDHEN, CDR2 SYDVKM. The CDR3 loop reads CASTTGGYAGEQYF. CDR3 coding DNA: TGTGCCAGCACAACGGGGGGCTATGCCGGCGAGCAGTACTTC.

This clonotype was found a few times. The chain couples TRBV11-1 to TRBJ2-5; D possibly corresponds to TRBD2 (6 bases). Germline V gene data show CDR1 as SGHAT and CDR2 as FQDESV (reference sequence). Trimming removed 4 bases at V and 5 bases at J, with 17 bases between. This CDR3 has 15 residues. CDR3 loop: CASSSRRESLETQYF. Written as DNA, the CDR3 is TGTGCCAGCAGCTCGAGGAGGGAGAGTTTGGAGACCCAGTACTTC. The complete variable domain, with remaining parts taken from reference TRBV11-1 and TRBJ2-5, reads EAEVAQSPRYKITEKSQAVAFWCDPISGHATLYWYRQILGQGPELLVQFQDESVVDDSQLPKDRFSAERLKGVDSTLKIQPAELGDSAMYLCASSSRRESLETQYFGPGTRLLVL.

This clonotype was detected a few times. The rearrangement uses TRBV24-1 and TRBJ2-1; possibly TRBD1 for D (6 bases). CDR1 is KGHDR, CDR2 SFDVKD, per germline. This CDR3 has 15 residues. The V and J ends lost 6 bases and 4 bases respectively, with 15 bases between them. The CDR3 region is CATSPDRPPYNEQFF. As DNA, the CDR3 is TGTGCCACCAGTCCCGACAGGCCGCCGTACAATGAGCAGTTCTTC.

In this sample, this clonotype turned up a few times. The gene calls are TRBV5-1 and TRBJ2-2; D is unresolved. The CDR3 is 15 residues long. V was cut by 5 bases and J by 0 bases, with 11 bases left in between. Germline CDR1 SGHRS, CDR2 YFSETQ. The CDR3 sequence: CASRLGQTNTGELFF. The CDR3 DNA reads TGCGCCAGCAGATTAGGGCAAACGAACACCGGGGAGCTGTTTTTT.